What follows are 26 T cell receptor beta chains derived from one specimen sequenced in a study of response to subunit inactivated influenza vaccine. TCRdb reanalysed the RT-PCR reads using MiXCR and keeps one entry per CDR3 protein. The table records 650,000 to 800,000 distinct CDR3 sequences, roughly 18% of them present only once. The sample was PBMCs from blood, taken more than 4 days after vaccination. The receptors here all came from a man aged 45 to 65 who received an inactivated influenza vaccine.

This clonotype came up a few times. The chain uses TRBV5-5 and TRBJ1-2, with TRBD1 identical over 8 bases. Looked up from germline, CDR1 is SGHKS and CDR2 is YYEKEE (reference sequence). The length of the CDR3 is 13 residues. Trimming took 4 bases from V and 7 from J; bases not matched to a gene: 6. The CDR3 nucleotides read TGTGCCAGCAGCATGACAGGGGACTCTGGCTACACCTTC. This gives the protein CASSMTGDSGYTF.

The gene calls are TRBV20-1 and TRBJ1-2; D uncertain. CDR3 size: 13 residues. CDR1 is DFQATT and CDR2 is SNEGSKA in the germline V gene (reference sequence). The V gene lost 0 bases and the J gene lost 2 bases, with 7 bases spanning the gap. Here the CDR3 reads CSAREGSNYGYTF. The CDR3 DNA sequence: TGCAGTGCTAGAGAAGGCAGCAACTATGGCTACACCTTC.

This clonotype was seen only a few times. The chain has TRBV7-9 and TRBJ1-3; D gene unclear. V dropped 2 bases and J dropped 3 bases, with 5 bases sitting between them. CDR3 length: 13 residues. Germline V gene lookup returns CDR1 SEHNR and CDR2 FQNEAQ (reference sequence). The CDR3 nucleotides are TGTGCCAGCAGCTTATTACTTGGAAACACCATATATTTT. Protein: CASSLLLGNTIYF. Together with reference TRBV7-9 and TRBJ1-3, the CDR3 gives the full variable domain: DTGVSQNPRHKITKRGQNVTFRCDPISEHNRLYWYRQTLGQGPEFLTYFQNEAQLEKSRLLSDRFSAERPKGSFSTLEIQRTEQGDSAMYLCASSLLLGNTIYFGEGSWLTVV.

This chain links TRBV6-2 or TRBV6-3 with TRBJ2-7, with D hard to call. The CDR3 sequence is 14 residues long. V lost 5 bases to trimming and J lost 2 bases, with 13 bases between them. Germline loops: CDR1 MNHEY, CDR2 SVGEGT. The CDR3, as DNA: TGTGCCAGCAGTCGCCTTTCCCCGGCCTACGAGCAGTACTTC. It codes for CASSRLSPAYEQYF.

This clonotype was observed a handful of times. V gene TRBV9 combines with J gene TRBJ2-1; a possible D gene is TRBD2 (5 bases). The CDR3 sequence is 16 residues long. Germline assignment: CDR1 SGDLS and CDR2 YYNGEE. V lost 0 bases and J 4 bases, leaving 14 bases between the germline ends. DNA for the CDR3: TGTGCCAGCAGCGTAGCAAGCGGAACCTTGTACAATGAGCAGTTCTTC. Residues: CASSVASGTLYNEQFF. Full variable domain (missing parts from reference TRBV9 and TRBJ2-1): DSGVTQTPKHLITATGQRVTLRCSPRSGDLSVYWYQQSLDQGLQFLIQYYNGEERAKGNILERFSAQQFPDLHSELNLSSLELGDSALYFCASSVASGTLYNEQFFGPGTRLTVL.

This chain connects TRBV7-8 to TRBJ1-2, with 8 bases that match TRBD1. The V segment lost 5 bases and the J segment 8 bases; nucleotides outside the gene matches: 13. The CDR3 runs 15 residues. Germline V lookup: CDR1 SGHVS, CDR2 FQNEAQ. CDR3 bases: TGTGCCAGCAGCCCGGGGTGGACAGGGTCCGTAGGCTACACCTTC. Translated: CASSPGWTGSVGYTF.

In this sample, this clonotype turned up a few times. CDR3 sequence: CASSDTRTGELFF. The CDR3 bases are TGTGCCAGCAGCGACACTAGAACCGGGGAGCTGTTTTTT. The rearrangement joins TRBV11-2 to TRBJ2-2; D may be TRBD2 (5 bases). The CDR3 is made up of 13 amino acids. In germline, CDR1 is SGHAT, CDR2 FQNNGV. V dropped 5 bases and J dropped 5 bases, with 9 bases sitting between them.

This chain uses TRBV20-1 with TRBJ1-1; 8 nucleotides match TRBD1. Germline CDR1 and CDR2: DFQATT and SNEGSKA (reference sequence). The CDR3 sequence is 13 residues long. After removal of 6 bases from V and 7 bases from J, the junction contained 10 bases not matched to a gene. CDR3 in amino acids: CSAAAGTGYEAFF. The CDR3 region has the DNA TGCAGTGCGGCAGCCGGGACAGGCTATGAAGCTTTCTTT.

In its sample, this clonotype was seen a few times. The chain couples TRBV12-3 or TRBV12-4 to TRBJ1-6; tentatively, D is TRBD1 (5 bases). The CDR3 runs to 13 residues. Trimming removed 8 bases at V and 6 bases at J, with 11 bases between. The CDR3 region is CASREGTNSPLHF. CDR3 DNA sequence: TGTGCCAGCCGGGAGGGGACTAATTCACCCCTCCACTTT.

This clonotype was detected many times. The chain links TRBV6-5 to TRBJ1-1, with D tentatively TRBD1 (6 bases). Trimming took off 6 bases at V and 2 bases at J, with 16 bases between the two ends. CDR1 is MNHEY, CDR2 SVGAGI, per germline. The CDR3 runs 15 residues. CDR3 coding DNA: TGTGCCAGCAGCCGGGCAATGACAGGAAACACTGAAGCTTTCTTT. It is translated as CASSRAMTGNTEAFF.

There are a few counts of this clonotype. The genes are TRBV7-7 and TRBJ2-1; 7 bases are a match to TRBD2. The germline V gene encodes CDR1 SSHAT and CDR2 FNYEAQ (reference sequence). Trimming at V came to 1 base and at J to 8 bases, leaving 8 bases not matched to a gene. This CDR3 has 15 residues. As DNA, the CDR3 is TGTGCCAGCAGCTTAGTGGCGGGAGCTATTGATGAGCAGTTCTTC. Residues: CASSLVAGAIDEQFF.

The genes are TRBV5-5 and TRBJ2-3, with D tentatively TRBD1 (6 bases). Between the trimmed V and J ends, which lost 0 bases and 3 bases, there was a span of 8 bases. This CDR3 has 14 amino acids. From germline, CDR1 is SGHKS and CDR2 YYEKEE (reference sequence). CDR3 protein: CASSLEDRTDTQYF. DNA of the CDR3: TGTGCCAGCAGCTTGGAGGACAGAACAGATACGCAGTATTTT.

This clonotype was seen more than once but under ten times. The chain couples TRBV10-3 to TRBJ2-3; unclear D gene. The germline V and J ends were trimmed by 10 bases and 0 bases, with 17 bases remaining between them. Germline CDR1 is ENHRY and CDR2 is SYGVKD. The CDR3 totals 15 residues. The CDR3 region has the DNA TGTGCCACCACGTCATGGGCGTCTAGCACAGATACGCAGTATTTT. This encodes CATTSWASSTDTQYF.

This clonotype was seen repeatedly, ten times or more. The rearrangement links TRBV20-1 to TRBJ2-1, with 9 bases aligning to TRBD2. The junction had 8 bases not matched to a gene; V was cut back by 5 bases and J by 12 bases. Germline-derived CDR1 and CDR2 are DFQATT and SNEGSKA (reference sequence). This CDR3 contains 12 residues. CDR3 in DNA: TGCAGTGCTCAAGTTAGCGGGAGAGCGCAGTTCTTC. This sequence encodes CSAQVSGRAQFF.

The rearrangement uses TRBV9 and TRBJ2-3; tentatively, D is TRBD1 (6 bases). The CDR3 runs to 17 residues. Germline CDR1 reads SGDLS; CDR2 reads YYNGEE. Trimming removed 4 bases from V and 2 bases from J, with 20 bases in between. Here the CDR3 DNA reads TGTGCCAGCAGCCCCAGAGGGCGACAGGACATCACAGATACGCAGTATTTT. Its translation is CASSPRGRQDITDTQYF. Variable domain in full (rest from reference TRBV9 and TRBJ2-3): DSGVTQTPKHLITATGQRVTLRCSPRSGDLSVYWYQQSLDQGLQFLIQYYNGEERAKGNILERFSAQQFPDLHSELNLSSLELGDSALYFCASSPRGRQDITDTQYFGPGTRLTVL.

This clonotype turned up a few times. The V gene is TRBV5-1, the J gene TRBJ2-1, with 7 bases identical to TRBD2. This CDR3 spans 16 amino acids. Germline V gene lookup returns CDR1 SGHRS and CDR2 YFSETQ. The ends lost 1 base at V and 0 bases at J; junction bases unmatched: 4. The CDR3 DNA follows: TGCGCCAGCAGCTTGTTCGGGGGGAGCTCCTACAATGAGCAGTTCTTC. Its protein product is CASSLFGGSSYNEQFF.

The rearrangement links TRBV2 to TRBJ2-2, with D tentatively TRBD1 (7 bases). V gave up 7 bases and J gave up 5 bases, with 11 bases separating them. The CDR3 covers 13 residues. Germline-derived CDR1 and CDR2 are SNHLY and FYNNEI. The CDR3 protein is CASTSGGTGELFF. DNA for the CDR3: TGTGCCAGCACCTCAGGGGGGACCGGGGAGCTGTTTTTT.

This clonotype was detected a few times. The V gene is TRBV11-2, the J gene TRBJ2-1, with TRBD2 as a possible D gene (5 bases). Per germline, CDR1 SGHAT and CDR2 FQNNGV. V was clipped by 5 bases and J by 9 bases, with 17 bases between them. CDR3 length: 14 residues. CDR3 nucleotide sequence: TGTGCCAGCAGCCCGGTCCCCCGTGAGGGTGAGCAGTTCTTC. It specifies CASSPVPREGEQFF. Full variable domain (rest looked up from reference TRBV11-2 and TRBJ2-1): EAGVAQSPRYKIIEKRQSVAFWCNPISGHATLYWYQQILGQGPKLLIQFQNNGVVDDSQLPKDRFSAERLKGVDSTLKIQPAKLEDSAVYLCASSPVPREGEQFFGPGTRLTVL.

This rearrangement joins TRBV6-2 or TRBV6-3 to TRBJ2-7; 8 positions agree with TRBD1. Trimming removed 6 bases from V and 2 bases from J; junction bases left unmatched: 6. CDR3 size: 14 residues. Germline lookup yields CDR1 MNHEY and CDR2 SVGEGT. CDR3 sequence reads: CASSQTGVTYEQYF. For the CDR3, the DNA is TGTGCCAGCAGCCAGACAGGGGTTACCTACGAGCAGTACTTC.

This clonotype appeared a few times. V gene TRBV14 combines with J gene TRBJ2-1; the D is unclear. The V end lost 2 bases, the J end lost 6 bases, and 11 bases lay between the germline ends. This CDR3 comprises 14 residues. Germline CDR1 reads SGHDN; CDR2 reads FVKESK. As DNA, the CDR3 is TGTGCCAGCAGCCAATGGACGGCGATCAATGAGCAGTTCTTC. Translated: CASSQWTAINEQFF. The whole variable domain, remainder taken from reference TRBV14 and TRBJ2-1, is EAGVTQFPSHSVIEKGQTVTLRCDPISGHDNLYWYRRVMGKEIKFLLHFVKESKQDESGMPNNRFLAERTGGTYSTLKVQPAELEDSGVYFCASSQWTAINEQFFGPGTRLTVL.

J is TRBJ2-7 and V is TRBV12-3 or TRBV12-4; 11 nucleotides align to TRBD2. The CDR3 has 15 amino acids. Unmatched junction bases numbered 8, after V lost 6 bases and J lost 4 bases. The CDR3: CASRATGTSGYEQYF. The CDR3 bases are TGTGCCAGCAGAGCTACCGGGACTAGCGGTTACGAGCAGTACTTC.

This clonotype was observed a handful of times. The chain recombines TRBV20-1 with TRBJ2-1; D may correspond to TRBD1 or TRBD2 (7 bases each). In germline, CDR1 is DFQATT, CDR2 SNEGSKA (reference sequence). V lost 5 bases and J lost 7, with 15 bases in between. CDR3 length equals 13 residues. The CDR3 sequence is CSAVLRGGNEQFF. In nucleotides, the CDR3 is TGCAGTGCTGTCCTCAGGGGGGGGAATGAGCAGTTCTTC.

This clonotype was seen only a few times. The chain employs TRBV19 and TRBJ2-2, with D possibly being TRBD1 or TRBD2 (6 bases each). Germline V gives CDR1 LNHDA, CDR2 SQIVND (reference sequence). The CDR3 has 15 residues. The germline V and J ends were trimmed by 0 bases and 4 bases, with 9 bases remaining between them. As DNA, the CDR3 is TGTGCCAGTAGTATAGAAGGGGGAGGCACCGGGGAGCTGTTTTTT. Amino acid sequence: CASSIEGGGTGELFF.

This rearrangement joins TRBV6-5 to TRBJ2-7; D gene ambiguous. The CDR3 contains 15 residues. Germline CDR1 MNHEY, CDR2 SVGAGI. V was clipped by 2 bases and J by 1 base, with 12 bases between them. DNA for the CDR3: TGTGCCAGCAGTTACCGGTACGACAAATCCTACGAGCAGTACTTC. This translates into CASSYRYDKSYEQYF.

There are a few counts of this clonotype. This chain uses TRBV7-2 with TRBJ2-4, with 7 bases lining up with TRBD2. The junction had 4 bases not matched to a gene; V was cut back by 5 bases and J by 0 bases. Per germline, CDR1 SGHTA and CDR2 FQGNSA. This CDR3 has 15 residues. CDR3 sequence reads: CASSPGGRAKNIQYF. The CDR3 DNA reads as TGTGCCAGCAGCCCTGGCGGGAGAGCCAAAAACATTCAGTACTTC.

This sequence joins TRBV13 and TRBJ2-7, with D perhaps matching TRBD1 or TRBD2 (5 bases each). Deletions cut 5 bases from V and 5 bases from J, with 16 bases between. Per germline, CDR1 PRHDT and CDR2 FYEKMQ (reference sequence). CDR3 length equals 14 residues. The CDR3 reads CASSQRGGGNEQYF. The CDR3 DNA is TGTGCCAGCAGCCAACGGGGTGGGGGAAACGAGCAGTACTTC.